Following are 5 T cell receptor beta chains from one sample sequenced in a study of shared clonotypes between healthy human individuals. Produced via immunoSEQ multiplex PCR; TCRdb's table is partial and in-frame only. This sample has more than 1,200,000 clones, with 97% to 99% found just once. The sequencing sample was made of naive CD4+ T cells sorted from blood. Subset given: CD45RA+ positively selected. These TCRs come from a young man in good health.

V and J are TRBV5-1 and TRBJ1-4; 8 bases line up with TRBD1. CDR1 and CDR2 (germline): SGHRS, YFSETQ. The ends lost 6 bases at V and 3 bases at J; junction bases unmatched: 4. The CDR3 totals 14 residues. The CDR3 protein is CASTQGASNEKLFF. The CDR3 DNA sequence: TGCGCCAGCACCCAGGGGGCGTCTAATGAAAAACTGTTTTTT.

J is TRBJ2-2 and V is TRBV30; D gene uncertain. Germline lookup yields CDR1 GTSNPN and CDR2 SVGIG (reference sequence). The germline V and J ends were trimmed by 0 bases and 6 bases, with 14 bases remaining between them. There are 15 residues in the CDR3. The CDR3 loop reads CAWSVLFRPAGELFF. In DNA, the CDR3 is TGTGCCTGGAGTGTCCTATTCCGGCCTGCCGGGGAGCTGTTTTTT.

The gene calls are TRBV19 and TRBJ2-2, with D possibly matching TRBD1 (5 bases). Trimming stripped 3 bases from V and 7 bases from J, with 9 bases between. CDR3 length equals 13 residues. Germline values: CDR1 LNHDA, CDR2 SQIVND (reference sequence). CDR3 DNA sequence: TGTGCCAGTAGTATCGCAAGGGGCGGGGAGCTGTTTTTT. As protein: CASSIARGGELFF.

The rearrangement links TRBV19 to TRBJ1-5; D gene ambiguous. Germline CDR1 reads LNHDA; CDR2 reads SQIVND (reference sequence). The CDR3 has 14 amino acids. Deletions cut 5 bases from V and 2 bases from J, with 10 bases between. The CDR3 loop is CASSERDGNQPQHF. The CDR3 nucleotides read TGTGCCAGTAGTGAGAGGGATGGCAATCAGCCCCAGCATTTT. The complete variable domain, with remaining parts taken from reference TRBV19 and TRBJ1-5, reads DGGITQSPKYLFRKEGQNVTLSCEQNLNHDAMYWYRQDPGQGLRLIYYSQIVNDFQKGDIAEGYSVSREKKESFPLTVTSAQKNPTAFYLCASSERDGNQPQHFGDGTRLSIL.

The chain joins TRBV5-1 to TRBJ1-2; no reliable D call. Trimming took off 0 bases at V and 4 bases at J, with 7 bases between the two ends. Per the germline V gene, CDR1 is SGHRS and CDR2 is YFSETQ. The CDR3 length is 13 residues. The CDR3 spells CASSLDGSYGYTF. CDR3 DNA: TGCGCCAGCAGCTTGGACGGGAGCTATGGCTACACCTTC.